This TCR beta chain emerged from a study of blood T cell repertoires in COVID-19. Across the study: COVID-19 samples collected from the United States, Italy and Spain covered acute and convalescent phases. T cells, B-cell-depleted T cells, or PBMCs supplied cDNA or gDNA.

Authors' methods: Quantification of nucleated cells was approximated via reference gene primer amplification. Data came from immunoSEQ multiplex PCR; TCRdb stores just in-frame clones and leaves some out. V, J and clone size were drawn from that table, and D and trimming were deduced from the DNA. Among some 55,000 clones listed, around 86% were seen once. V was trimmed by 4 bases and J by 8 bases, leaving 9 bases between them. There are 13 residues in the CDR3. Germline V gene sequence: CDR1 LGHDT, CDR2 YNNKEL (reference sequence). The specimen was peripheral blood. The J gene is TRBJ1-6, the V gene TRBV3-1 (or the pseudogene TRBV3-2); D remains unclear. The receptor comes from an older woman with acute or convalescent COVID-19. CDR3 coding DNA: TGTGCCAGCAGCCCGCGAACTGATTCACCCCTCCACTTT. This gives the protein CASSPRTDSPLHF.